Below, one TCR beta chain is given with its context. This clone is a singleton in its sample. The antigen it binds to is not known. The sample holds no much larger clone one base away, and base qualities are not on file. The immunoSEQ Assay, a bias-controlled multiplex PCR, was used to amplify TCRbeta CDR3 regions from genomic DNA. The original methods were these. Nucleated cell counts per sample were estimated from amplification of reference gene primers within the assay. To quantify the absolute abundance of each unique TCRbeta CDR3 rearrangement, sequence reads were collapsed and filtered. For each sample, productive Simpson clonality was calculated as the square root of Simpson's diversity index across productive rearrangements. TCRdb mirrors the immuneACCESS table, restricted to in-frame sequences. Some clones are absent from its copies; in checked studies, under half trace to an unresolved V gene, and the reason for the others is unknown. V and J calls and clone size are copied from that table; D and trimming were computed from the DNA. The sample records hundreds of thousands of clones, approximately 83% of which are singletons. Of the sample, 2.2% falls within the top ten clones.

Participants in the prospective study were aged roughly 18 to 100 years, lived in some 24 United States geographic areas, and enrolled through a virtual design. In the prospective study, cohorts were assigned on the basis of participant-reported clinical history obtained from a screening survey and a study questionnaire. Recovered participants in ImmuneRACE Cohort 3 were defined by two consecutive negative NP/OP PCR tests, clearance by a healthcare professional, or resolution of symptoms. Each participant in the prospective study had whole blood, serum and a nasopharyngeal or oropharyngeal swab collected by mobile phlebotomists. Prospective study participants could optionally give additional blood draws and questionnaires over an approximately two-month period. Prospective study blood samples were shipped either frozen or at room temperature before DNA extraction. CDR1 and CDR2 were assigned from the germline V gene as SGHTA and FQGNSA. The CDR3 numbers 13 residues from cysteine through phenylalanine. The kept DNA is CDR3 alone, 39 bases in frame from the first base. V drops 4 bases and J drops 3 bases, leaving 9 bases in between.

The data originate from a study of blood T cell repertoires in COVID-19 (TCRdb year 2020). Notes on the research overall: The collaborator samples originated in the United States, Italy and Spain and spanned the acute and convalescent phases of COVID-19. The prospective study material was composed of cDNA or gDNA derived from T cells, B-cell-depleted T cells, or PBMCs. Deeply sampled blood TCRbeta repertoires from subjects exposed to, actively infected with, or recovered from COVID-19 were included in the dataset. A freely available public database, intended as a resource for researchers studying the immune response to SARS-CoV-2, is where the repertoires were released. Samples were obtained from the ongoing ImmuneRACE study (first 160 participants) and from about 1,300 subjects provided by 6 global collaborators. The sample metadata nearly always contained a de-identified subject ID, COVID-19 status, age in years and sex. Where available, HLA class I and class II types were obtained from metadata supplied by the sample provider rather than from assay-based typing.

On the study overall, not on this receptor specifically: The amount of clinical and demographic metadata varied by source and participant and was provided uncurated.

The V and J segments used are TRBV7-2 and TRBJ1-1; 5 matching bases give a weak D call of TRBD1. Sequencing was done on a sample of PBMCs or T cells enriched from blood (not recorded which). The clonotype originates from a man aged 25 to 40 who had recovered from COVID-19. For the CDR3, the sequence is CASSSGGYTEAFF. The DNA is as follows: TGTGCCAGCAGCTCGGGGGGGTACACTGAAGCTTTCTTT.